A selection of T cell receptor beta chains follows, all from one sample in a study of T cell responses to AZD1222 COVID-19 vaccine. Generated by immunoSEQ multiplex PCR, the TCRdb table keeps only in-frame clones and is missing some. In the table there are around 110,000 clones, roughly 87% of which are singletons. The source material was peripheral blood, sampled on day 0 of AZD1222 vaccination. These TCRs come from an adult in good health. Both conserved end residues are part of each CDR3.

J	V	CDR3
TRBJ2-1	TRBV20-1	CSVPYNEQFF
TRBJ1-1	TRBV5-1	CASSLGNRMGGNTEAFF
TRBJ1-4	TRBV12-3/TRBV12-4	CASRGFGKLFF
TRBJ1-4	TRBV4-1	CASSPEQGAHEKLFF
TRBJ2-5	TRBV27	CASSPRVAGALYQETQYF
TRBJ2-6	TRBV15	CATSREPTGASSGANVLTF
TRBJ1-2	TRBV2	CASSVEYFYGYTF
TRBJ1-2	TRBV6-5	CASTRTSYGYTF
TRBJ1-6	TRBV19	CASSMTLGRGNSPLHF
TRBJ1-2	TRBV5-1	CASSLRFRDRVVSYGYTF
TRBJ2-5	TRBV29-1	CSTLDWTGQETQYF
TRBJ2-2	TRBV2	CAALEAGELFF
TRBJ2-2	TRBV6-5	CASSLRTNSNTGELFF
TRBJ2-7	TRBV27	CASSRNFRTVSRKPYLYEQYF
TRBJ2-1	TRBV24-1	CATSGADRVYNEQFF
TRBJ1-2	TRBV24-1	CATSVDSYGYTF
TRBJ1-1	TRBV11-2	CASSPGRAGGVASEAFF
TRBJ2-7	TRBV5-5	CASSLSGSSYEQYF
TRBJ2-2	TRBV6-5	CASSKTGVRGELFF
TRBJ2-1	TRBV28	CASSLTVVSGHNEQFF
TRBJ1-6	TRBV28	CASSLGTGRSPLHF
TRBJ1-2	TRBV6-6	CASSYSPETYGYTF
TRBJ2-7	TRBV9	CASSVGGVGEQYF
TRBJ1-4	TRBV10-3	CAISDSRGAPEKLFF
TRBJ1-2	TRBV14	CASSQVADGYTF
TRBJ1-5	TRBV18	CASSPQSGDQPQHF
TRBJ2-2	TRBV6-1	CASSELRGGTGELFF
TRBJ2-5	TRBV7-9	CASGMAGGRQETQYF
TRBJ2-7	TRBV9	CASSTGQGPEQYF
TRBJ2-4	TRBV4-3	CASSQDIILAEPGDIQYF
TRBJ2-2	TRBV4-2	CASSQVGDGELFF
TRBJ1-2	TRBV5-1	CASSFREKDYGYTF
TRBJ2-5	TRBV10-3	CAISESSGAEETQYF
TRBJ2-3	TRBV7-2	CASSKLAPGGTDTQYF
TRBJ2-5	TRBV5-8	CASSSSPTGSETQYF
TRBJ1-4	TRBV5-1	CASSSGTGGSSATNEKLFF
TRBJ1-2	TRBV4-3	CASSQEGSFYFNYGYTF
TRBJ2-3	TRBV18	CASSPPGLAGGTDTQYF
TRBJ1-2	TRBV27	CASSFGGGYGYTF
TRBJ2-5	TRBV7-9	CASSLSGTQETQYF
TRBJ1-2	TRBV6-6	CASSYSKGNYGYTF
TRBJ2-5	TRBV7-2	CASSPRRETQYF
TRBJ2-1	TRBV7-9	CASSSAGGPGVDEQFF
TRBJ2-1	TRBV27	CASSPGQGAYNEQFF
TRBJ2-7	TRBV4-3	CASSPNSPGLAGAYEQYF
TRBJ2-1	TRBV6-5	CASIRDSISNEQFF
TRBJ1-6	TRBV28	CASRYQGGNSPLHF
TRBJ1-6	TRBV10-1	CASWEQGLSIDSPLHF
TRBJ1-2	TRBV30	CAWSPGRYSYGYTF